A selection of T cell receptor beta chains follows, all from one sample in a study of blood T cell repertoires in COVID-19. Profiled with immunoSEQ multiplex PCR; TCRdb holds only in-frame clones, not every one. The sample contains some 95,000 clones, roughly 87% of which appear only once. Material for sequencing was peripheral blood. The source of these receptors is a man between 65 and 80 years old with acute or convalescent COVID-19. Each CDR3 is given with its conserved first and last residue. A D gene is named only where the DNA matches it firmly. The listing skips clone size in some rows; elsewhere it reads once, few, many or a size class.

V gene: TRBV2; J gene: TRBJ1-2; D gene: NA; clone size: NA; CDR3 DNA: TGTGCCAGCAGTGGAGTTGGCTATGGCTACACCTTC; CDR3 protein: CASSGVGYGYTF
V gene: TRBV6-6; J gene: TRBJ2-5; D gene: NA; clone size: NA; CDR3 DNA: TGTGCCAGCAGAAGGGGGGGAGAGACCCAGTACTTC; CDR3 protein: CASRRGGETQYF
V gene: TRBV3-1/TRBV3-2; J gene: TRBJ2-5; D gene: TRBD1; clone size: NA; CDR3 DNA: TGTGCCAGCAGCCTTGGACAGGGTCGGACGGGGACCCAGTACTTC; CDR3 protein: CASSLGQGRTGTQYF
V gene: TRBV4-1; J gene: TRBJ2-5; D gene: TRBD1; clone size: NA; CDR3 DNA: TGCGCCAGCAGCCAAGAAAGGACAGGGATTGTGCAGACCCAGTACTTC; CDR3 protein: CASSQERTGIVQTQYF
V gene: TRBV5-1; J gene: TRBJ2-5; D gene: NA; clone size: NA; CDR3 DNA: TGCGCCAGCAGCCCGGCGGGTACAGGGCGAGAGACCCAGTACTTC; CDR3 protein: CASSPAGTGRETQYF
V gene: TRBV19; J gene: TRBJ1-2; D gene: TRBD1; clone size: NA; CDR3 DNA: TGTGCCAGTAGAGAAACAGGGGAGTTGATCTATGGCTACACCTTC; CDR3 protein: CASRETGELIYGYTF
V gene: TRBV2; J gene: TRBJ1-2; D gene: NA; clone size: NA; CDR3 DNA: TGTGCCAGCAGTGAATTAACCAGGGATAACTATGGCTACACCTTC; CDR3 protein: CASSELTRDNYGYTF
V gene: TRBV3-1/TRBV3-2; J gene: TRBJ1-1; D gene: TRBD1; clone size: NA; CDR3 DNA: TGTGCCAGCAGCCAAGATACCGGGACAGGGCCCACTGAAGCTTTCTTT; CDR3 protein: CASSQDTGTGPTEAFF
V gene: TRBV5-1; J gene: TRBJ1-1; D gene: TRBD1; clone size: NA; CDR3 DNA: TGCGCCAGCAGCCTTCGACAGGGAGACACTGAAGCTTTCTTT; CDR3 protein: CASSLRQGDTEAFF
V gene: TRBV19; J gene: TRBJ1-5; D gene: NA; clone size: once; CDR3 DNA: TGTGCCAGTAGTATGGGGGCAGGGGTACGTGATCAGCCCCAGCATTTT; CDR3 protein: CASSMGAGVRDQPQHF
V gene: TRBV12-3/TRBV12-4; J gene: TRBJ2-3; D gene: NA; clone size: NA; CDR3 DNA: TGTGCCAGCAGTTTCCTAGCTCAAGATACGCAGTATTTT; CDR3 protein: CASSFLAQDTQYF
V gene: TRBV28; J gene: TRBJ2-7; D gene: TRBD2; clone size: NA; CDR3 DNA: TGTGCCAGCAGCCTACCCCTCTCTAGCGGGGGGTACGAGCAGTACTTC; CDR3 protein: CASSLPLSSGGYEQYF
V gene: TRBV6-6; J gene: TRBJ1-6; D gene: TRBD1; clone size: NA; CDR3 DNA: TGTGCCAGCACCGAACCGGGACAGTGGAATTCACCCCTCCACTTT; CDR3 protein: CASTEPGQWNSPLHF
V gene: TRBV19; J gene: TRBJ2-2; D gene: TRBD1; clone size: NA; CDR3 DNA: TGTGCCAGTAGTATGCGGACAGGGGGTCGGGGCACCGGGGAGCTGTTTTTT; CDR3 protein: CASSMRTGGRGTGELFF
V gene: TRBV19; J gene: TRBJ1-3; D gene: NA; clone size: NA; CDR3 DNA: TGTGCCAGTAGTACCCAGGGGAGCTCTGGAAACACCATATATTTT; CDR3 protein: CASSTQGSSGNTIYF
V gene: TRBV5-1; J gene: TRBJ2-1; D gene: TRBD1; clone size: NA; CDR3 DNA: TGCGCCAGCAGCCAACAGGGGGCCATAGTCAATGAGCAGTTCTTC; CDR3 protein: CASSQQGAIVNEQFF
V gene: TRBV3-1/TRBV3-2; J gene: TRBJ1-2; D gene: TRBD1; clone size: NA; CDR3 DNA: TGTGCCAGCAGCCAAGAATCGACAGGGTCGGGCTACACCTTC; CDR3 protein: CASSQESTGSGYTF
V gene: TRBV5-1; J gene: TRBJ2-3; D gene: NA; clone size: NA; CDR3 DNA: TGCGCCAGCAGCTTGGGCGCGGGGGCGGGGGCAGATACGCAGTATTTT; CDR3 protein: CASSLGAGAGADTQYF
V gene: TRBV5-1; J gene: TRBJ1-5; D gene: NA; clone size: NA; CDR3 DNA: TGCGCCAGCAGCTTGAACGCAGGCTCCAATCAGCCCCAGCATTTT; CDR3 protein: CASSLNAGSNQPQHF
V gene: TRBV29-1; J gene: TRBJ1-1; D gene: NA; clone size: NA; CDR3 DNA: TGCAGCGTGGCCCGGGGGAACACTGAAGCTTTCTTT; CDR3 protein: CSVARGNTEAFF
V gene: TRBV7-8; J gene: TRBJ1-1; D gene: NA; clone size: NA; CDR3 DNA: TGTGCCAGCAGCTTAGCTGCCGGGAGGGCTGAAGCTTTCTTT; CDR3 protein: CASSLAAGRAEAFF
V gene: TRBV28; J gene: TRBJ1-3; D gene: NA; clone size: once; CDR3 DNA: TGTGCCAGCAGTTCTCCTAACTCTGGAAACACCATATATTTT; CDR3 protein: CASSSPNSGNTIYF
V gene: TRBV11-3; J gene: TRBJ2-7; D gene: TRBD1; clone size: NA; CDR3 DNA: TGTGCCAGCAGCTTAGGTGGGACAGGGGACTACGAGCAGTACTTC; CDR3 protein: CASSLGGTGDYEQYF
V gene: TRBV28; J gene: TRBJ1-5; D gene: NA; clone size: NA; CDR3 DNA: TGTGCCAGCAGTCAACAGGGTCTGAATAGCAATCAGCCCCAGCATTTT; CDR3 protein: CASSQQGLNSNQPQHF
V gene: TRBV5-1; J gene: TRBJ1-1; D gene: NA; clone size: few; CDR3 DNA: TGCGCCAGCAGCTTGGAGGGAGGGAACACTGAAGCTTTCTTT; CDR3 protein: CASSLEGGNTEAFF
V gene: TRBV7-2; J gene: TRBJ2-7; D gene: NA; clone size: NA; CDR3 DNA: TGTGCCAGCAGTTTCGACAGCCTCTCCTACGAGCAGTACTTC; CDR3 protein: CASSFDSLSYEQYF
V gene: TRBV9; J gene: TRBJ2-1; D gene: NA; clone size: NA; CDR3 DNA: TGTGCCAGCAGCGTAGGCCGGTCCTACAATGAGCAGTTCTTC; CDR3 protein: CASSVGRSYNEQFF